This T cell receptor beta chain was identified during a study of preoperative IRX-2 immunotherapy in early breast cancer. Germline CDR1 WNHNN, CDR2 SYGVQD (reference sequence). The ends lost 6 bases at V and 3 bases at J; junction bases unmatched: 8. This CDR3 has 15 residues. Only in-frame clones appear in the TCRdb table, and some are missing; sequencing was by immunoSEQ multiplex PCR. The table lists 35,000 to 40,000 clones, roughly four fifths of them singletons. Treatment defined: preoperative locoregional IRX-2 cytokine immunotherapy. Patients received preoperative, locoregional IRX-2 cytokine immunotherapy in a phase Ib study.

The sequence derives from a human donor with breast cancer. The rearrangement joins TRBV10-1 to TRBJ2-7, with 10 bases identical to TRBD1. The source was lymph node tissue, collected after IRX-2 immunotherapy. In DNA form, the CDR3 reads TGCGCCAGCAGCTCTCCGGGACAGGGGAACTACGAGCAGTACTTC. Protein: CASSSPGQGNYEQYF.